The source of this T cell receptor beta chain is a study of T cells in Graves' hyperthyroidism and ophthalmopathy. The CDR3 regions of TCR beta were amplified from RNA transcripts. The primer set for the first-round RT-PCR of the TCR CDR3 was HTBI. TCRdb reprocessed the multiplex PCR reads with MiXCR, giving one entry per CDR3 protein. The repertoire consists of around 500,000 distinct CDR3 sequences, with around 13% occurring once and the leading ten covering roughly 13%. This clonotype was detected a few times. Diagnosis of hyperthyroidism was new in patients aged 18 to 65, and its duration was under 2 months. Diagnoses rested on clinical symptoms, serum thyroxine and TRAb, thyroid ultrasound and orbital computed tomography. The receptor was derived from a woman aged 40 to 50 with Graves' hyperthyroidism. The specimen was blood.

The CDR3 sequence is CASSMGHFEAFF. CDR3 nucleotide sequence: TGTGCCAGTAGTATGGGTCACTTTGAAGCTTTCTTT. The chain couples TRBV19 to TRBJ1-1, with D uncertain. In germline, CDR1 is LNHDA, CDR2 SQIVND (reference sequence). V lost 3 bases, J lost 7 bases, and 9 bases lay in between. The CDR3 is 12 amino acids.